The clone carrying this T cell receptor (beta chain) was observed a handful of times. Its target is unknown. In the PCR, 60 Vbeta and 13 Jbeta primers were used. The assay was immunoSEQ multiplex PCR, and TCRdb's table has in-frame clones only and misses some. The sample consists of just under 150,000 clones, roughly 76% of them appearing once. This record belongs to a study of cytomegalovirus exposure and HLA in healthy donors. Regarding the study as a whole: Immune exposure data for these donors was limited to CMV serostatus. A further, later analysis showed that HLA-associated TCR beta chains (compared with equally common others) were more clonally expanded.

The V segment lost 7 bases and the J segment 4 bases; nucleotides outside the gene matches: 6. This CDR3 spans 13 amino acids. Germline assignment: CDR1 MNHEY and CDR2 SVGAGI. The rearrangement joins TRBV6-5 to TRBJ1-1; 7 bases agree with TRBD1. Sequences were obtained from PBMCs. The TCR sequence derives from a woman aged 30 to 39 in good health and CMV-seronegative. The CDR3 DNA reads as TGTGCCAGCACCGACAGGGCGGTCACTGAAGCTTTCTTT. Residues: CASTDRAVTEAFF.